The 21 T cell receptor beta chains below were found in one sample sequenced in a study of shared clonotypes between healthy human individuals. The method was immunoSEQ multiplex PCR; TCRdb's version includes in-frame clones alone and lacks a portion of them. The top ten clones hold about 1.8% of a sample with about 700,000 clones, about 74% of them seen once. The sample comprised memory CD4+ T cells sorted from blood. As for subset: CD45RA-negative fraction. The receptors come from a woman between 25 and 40 years old in good health.

This clone was detected ten times or more. The rearrangement joins TRBV5-1 to TRBJ2-3; TRBD2 agrees at 13 bases. The ends lost 4 bases at V and 2 bases at J; junction bases unmatched: 10. This CDR3 is 18 amino acids long. Germline V gene data show CDR1 as SGHRS and CDR2 as YFSETQ. The chain's CDR3 is CASSRRTSGSSSTDTQYF. The CDR3 bases are TGCGCCAGCAGCCGAAGGACTAGCGGGAGTTCATCCACAGATACGCAGTATTTT.

The chain combines TRBV7-6 with TRBJ1-1; TRBD1 agrees at 12 bases. After removal of 5 bases from V and 1 base from J, the junction contained 5 bases not matched to a gene. The CDR3 is 16 residues long. Germline V gives CDR1 SGHVS, CDR2 FNYEAQ. Written as DNA, the CDR3 is TGTGCCAGCAGCCGCGGGACAGGGGGCGCGAACACTGAAGCTTTCTTT. Translated: CASSRGTGGANTEAFF.

The rearrangement links TRBV28 to TRBJ1-1; D gene ambiguous. Germline V gene data show CDR1 as MDHEN and CDR2 as SYDVKM. Trimming stripped 3 bases from V and 3 bases from J, with 5 bases between. The length of the CDR3 is 12 residues. CDR3 loop: CASSLADTEAFF. In DNA form, the CDR3 reads TGTGCCAGCAGTTTGGCGGACACTGAAGCTTTCTTT.

The chain has TRBV5-1 and TRBJ2-5, with D perhaps TRBD1 or TRBD2 (6 bases each). Trimming took off 5 bases at V and 4 bases at J, with 12 bases between the two ends. CDR1 is SGHRS and CDR2 is YFSETQ in the germline V gene. There are 13 residues in the CDR3. The CDR3 loop is CASSRKGGETQYF. The CDR3 DNA sequence: TGCGCCAGCAGTCGAAAGGGGGGAGAGACCCAGTACTTC.

The chain joins TRBV27 to TRBJ1-1; D uncertain. Trimming left V 4 bases short and J 0 bases short, with 12 bases between. The CDR3 covers 15 residues. Germline-derived CDR1 and CDR2 are MNHEY and SMNVEV (reference sequence). CDR3: CASSSAAAMNTEAFF. In DNA form, the CDR3 reads TGTGCCAGCAGTTCTGCCGCGGCTATGAACACTGAAGCTTTCTTT.

This clone turned up a few times. The CDR3 spells CASISGVPTDTQYF. The DNA of the CDR3 is TGTGCCAGCATTTCGGGGGTTCCTACAGATACGCAGTATTTT. The chain uses TRBV28 and TRBJ2-3; the D gene is possibly TRBD2 (6 bases). The CDR3 runs 14 residues. Germline V gene sequence: CDR1 MDHEN, CDR2 SYDVKM. V lost 7 bases and J 3 bases, leaving 14 bases between the germline ends.

This clone was counted between two and nine times. This rearrangement joins TRBV5-4 to TRBJ1-1, with 7 nucleotides matching TRBD1. After removal of 4 bases from V and 0 bases from J, the junction contained 3 bases not matched to a gene. The CDR3 runs 14 residues. Germline loops: CDR1 SGHNT, CDR2 YYREEE (reference sequence). As DNA, the CDR3 is TGTGCCAGCAGCGAGGGACAGTTGAACACTGAAGCTTTCTTT. As protein: CASSEGQLNTEAFF.

This sequence joins TRBV28 and TRBJ1-2; D gene ambiguous. CDR3 length: 13 amino acids. V shed 5 bases and J shed 8 bases, with 15 bases lying between them. The germline gives CDR1 MDHEN, CDR2 SYDVKM. This CDR3 is CASSPQDVEGYTF. CDR3 nucleotides: TGTGCCAGCAGTCCCCAGGATGTGGAAGGCTACACCTTC.

The chain recombines TRBV9 with TRBJ2-5; possible D gene TRBD2, 6 bases. This CDR3 is 13 amino acids long. Per the germline V gene, CDR1 is SGDLS and CDR2 is YYNGEE. Trimming shortened V by 3 bases and J by 7 bases, and 13 bases separated the two germline ends. This CDR3 is CASSATTGGTQYF. Here the CDR3 DNA reads TGTGCCAGCAGCGCAACGACCGGGGGGACCCAGTACTTC.

This clone occurred a few times. J is TRBJ2-7 and V is TRBV19; TRBD1 or TRBD2 may be the D gene (5 bases each). The V gene's germline CDR1 is LNHDA and CDR2 SQIVND (reference sequence). Trimming left V 2 bases short and J 4 bases short, with 9 bases between. The CDR3 consists of 13 residues. CDR3 loop: CASSIRGEYEQYF. The CDR3 bases are TGTGCCAGTAGTATACGGGGCGAGTACGAGCAGTACTTC.

V usage is TRBV5-1 and J usage is TRBJ2-1; D possibly corresponds to TRBD2 (6 bases). Germline V gene lookup returns CDR1 SGHRS and CDR2 YFSETQ. CDR3 length: 12 residues. Trimming took off 2 bases at V and 7 bases at J, with 7 bases between the two ends. CDR3 nucleotide sequence: TGCGCCAGCAGCTTAGCGGGTAATGAGCAGTTCTTC. Translated: CASSLAGNEQFF.

V is TRBV29-1 and J is TRBJ2-1; unclear D gene. The CDR3 length is 12 residues. CDR1 SQVTM and CDR2 ANQGSEA come from the germline V gene. V was trimmed by 5 bases and J by 5 bases, leaving 10 bases between them. CDR3 bases: TGCAGCGTTTCGACGACCCACAATGAGCAGTTCTTC. Protein sequence: CSVSTTHNEQFF.

The rearrangement joins TRBV28 to TRBJ2-7; D ambiguous. The V and J ends lost 1 base and 4 bases respectively, with 8 bases between them. The germline gives CDR1 MDHEN, CDR2 SYDVKM. CDR3 size: 13 residues. CDR3 in amino acids: CASSLSGPYEQYF. In DNA, the CDR3 is TGTGCCAGCAGTTTATCCGGGCCGTACGAGCAGTACTTC.

The chain joins TRBV30 to TRBJ2-5, with D tentatively TRBD1 or TRBD2 (5 bases each). Per germline, CDR1 GTSNPN and CDR2 SVGIG (reference sequence). This CDR3 has 13 residues. V was clipped by 6 bases and J by 3 bases, with 14 bases between them. The DNA for the CDR3 is TGTGCCTGTCCTAAGGGGAGCAAAGAGACCCAGTACTTC. It codes for CACPKGSKETQYF.

The V gene is TRBV5-4, the J gene TRBJ2-7, with D uncertain. Germline V CDR1 and CDR2: SGHNT, YYREEE (reference sequence). V lost 5 bases to trimming and J lost 1 base, with 7 bases between them. The CDR3 runs 12 residues. The CDR3 DNA follows: TGTGCCAGCAGTTACGAGTCCTACGAGCAGTACTTC. Protein: CASSYESYEQYF.

This chain joins TRBV29-1 and TRBJ2-7; 10 bases fit TRBD1. The V and J ends lost 4 bases and 12 bases, in that order; junction bases with no gene match: 9. CDR3 length: 12 amino acids. Germline values: CDR1 SQVTM, CDR2 ANQGSEA. The CDR3, as DNA: TGCAGCGTTGGGGAAAGGGGACAGGGGTTGTACTTC. Translated, it gives CSVGERGQGLYF.

A remark on this clone: The sample has other DNA sequences that encode this CDR3 too. The chain joins TRBV5-1 to TRBJ2-1, with 12 bases fitting TRBD2. The CDR3 runs 14 residues. In germline, CDR1 is SGHRS, CDR2 YFSETQ. With 5 bases clipped from V and 10 bases from J, the junction kept 7 bases outside the gene matches. This CDR3 reads CASSPGTSGLEQFF. The DNA for the CDR3 is TGCGCCAGCAGTCCCGGGACTAGCGGGTTGGAGCAGTTCTTC. Supplemented by reference TRBV5-1 and TRBJ2-1, the full variable domain reads KAGVTQTPRYLIKTRGQQVTLSCSPISGHRSVSWYQQTPGQGLQFLFEYFSETQRNKGNFPGRFSGRQFSNSRSEMNVSTLELGDSALYLCASSPGTSGLEQFFGPGTRLTVL.

The chain is built from TRBV19 and TRBJ1-5; D might be TRBD1 (5 bases). The CDR3 totals 16 residues. V was shortened by 5 bases and J by 1 base, with 15 bases between the two germline ends. Germline V gene data show CDR1 as LNHDA and CDR2 as SQIVND (reference sequence). The CDR3 protein is CASSPTPGYSNQPQHF. The CDR3, as DNA: TGTGCCAGTAGTCCAACCCCAGGGTACAGCAATCAGCCCCAGCATTTT.

V is TRBV4-1 and J is TRBJ2-1; TRBD2 agrees at 15 bases. Trimming removed 2 bases from V and 9 bases from J; junction bases left unmatched: 11. Germline assignment: CDR1 MGHRA and CDR2 YSYEKL. The CDR3 is 18 residues long. The CDR3, as DNA: TGCGCCAGCAGCCAAACAGTACCGGGACTAGCGGGAGGTCGTGAGCAGTTCTTC. It translates to CASSQTVPGLAGGREQFF.

This clone was seen once. The chain carries TRBV5-1 and TRBJ2-3; 9 bases agree with TRBD2. V shed 4 bases and J 1 base; nucleotides not matched to a gene: 13. The CDR3 consists of 18 residues. The germline V gene has CDR1 SGHRS and CDR2 YFSETQ. DNA of the CDR3: TGCGCCAGCAGCCCCCAACCCCTTAGCGGGGGACGCACAGATACGCAGTATTTT. Its protein is CASSPQPLSGGRTDTQYF.

The DNA of the CDR3 is TGTGCCAGTATTCCCCCCGGGACAGCCACTGAAGCTTTCTTT. Its protein is CASIPPGTATEAFF. The chain joins TRBV19 to TRBJ1-1, with 7 positions matching TRBD1. The V gene's germline CDR1 is LNHDA and CDR2 SQIVND (reference sequence). This CDR3 is built from 14 residues. V dropped 7 bases and J dropped 4; count of bases not matched to a gene: 9.